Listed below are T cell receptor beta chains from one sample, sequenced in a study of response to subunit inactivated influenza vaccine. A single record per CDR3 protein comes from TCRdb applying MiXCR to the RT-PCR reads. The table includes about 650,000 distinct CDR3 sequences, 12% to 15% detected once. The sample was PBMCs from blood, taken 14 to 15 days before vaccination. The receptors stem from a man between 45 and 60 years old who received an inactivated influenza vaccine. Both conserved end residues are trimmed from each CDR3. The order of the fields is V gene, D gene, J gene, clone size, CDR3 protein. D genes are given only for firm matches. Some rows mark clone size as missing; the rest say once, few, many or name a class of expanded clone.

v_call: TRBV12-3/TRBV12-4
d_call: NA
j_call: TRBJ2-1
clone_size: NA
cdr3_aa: ASSFSGGNEQF

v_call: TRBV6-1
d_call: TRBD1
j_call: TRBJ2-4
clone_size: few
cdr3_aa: ASMDRGYIQY

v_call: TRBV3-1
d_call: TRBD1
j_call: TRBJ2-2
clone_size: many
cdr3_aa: ASSRTGFVAGELF

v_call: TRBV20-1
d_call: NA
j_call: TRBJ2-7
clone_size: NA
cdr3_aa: GLRSGETYEQY

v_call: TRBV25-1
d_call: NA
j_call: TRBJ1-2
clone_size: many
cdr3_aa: ASSERWDYGYT

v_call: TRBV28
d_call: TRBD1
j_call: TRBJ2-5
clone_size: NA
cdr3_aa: ASSFYRGKTQY

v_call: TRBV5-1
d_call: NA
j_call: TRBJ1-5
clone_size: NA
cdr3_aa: ASSLDTQGQPQH

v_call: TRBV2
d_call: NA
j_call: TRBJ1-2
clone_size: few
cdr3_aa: ARSTDSLTSYGYT

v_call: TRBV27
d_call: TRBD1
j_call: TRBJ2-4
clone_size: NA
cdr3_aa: ANDTGGRAKNIQY

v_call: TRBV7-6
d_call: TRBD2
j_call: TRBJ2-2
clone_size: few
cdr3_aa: ASSSAGLAGGTGELF